The 2 T cell receptor beta chains listed next were all sequenced from one sample in a study of T cells in Graves' hyperthyroidism and ophthalmopathy. Amplification of TCR beta CDR3 regions used RNA as the template. An initial round of RT-PCR targeting the TCR CDR3 relied on the HTBI primer set. TCRdb passed the multiplex PCR reads through MiXCR, listing each CDR3 protein once. The sample carries approximately 600,000 distinct CDR3 sequences, approximately 15% recorded once. Sequencing was carried out using blood. The receptors come from a woman between 25 and 40 years old with Graves' hyperthyroidism that later progressed to Graves' ophthalmopathy.

Ten or more counts support this clonotype. The J gene is TRBJ2-7, the V gene TRBV24-1; tentative D call: TRBD1 (6 bases). CDR1 is KGHDR, CDR2 SFDVKD, per germline. V lost 3 bases and J lost 2, with 13 bases in between. The CDR3 consists of 15 residues. The DNA for the CDR3 is TGTGCCACCAGTGATCCGGGACAACAAGCCTACGAGCAGTACTTC. It translates to CATSDPGQQAYEQYF.

Note on this clonotype: This may be a read error: a much more frequent sequence differs by one nucleotide. This rearrangement joins TRBV28 to TRBJ2-7; D not certain. Germline V gives CDR1 MDHEN, CDR2 SYDVKM. The CDR3 is 11 residues long. V was clipped by 7 bases and J by 7 bases, with 11 bases between them. CDR3 loop: CASTLRREQYF. In DNA, the CDR3 is TGTGCCAGCACCCTCCGACGGGAGCAGTACTTC. Using reference TRBV28 and TRBJ2-7 for the parts outside the CDR3, the full variable domain is DVKVTQSSRYLVKRTGEKVFLECVQDMDHENMFWYRQDPGLGLRLIYFSYDVKMKEKGDIPEGYSVSREKKERFSLILESASTNQTSMYLCASTLRREQYFGPGTRLTVT.